A single sample is the source of the 24 T cell receptor beta chains below, sequenced in a study of T cell responses to AZD1222 COVID-19 vaccine. Profiled with immunoSEQ multiplex PCR; TCRdb holds only in-frame clones, not every one. Of about 85,000 clones in the sample, roughly 90% were seen once. Sample: peripheral blood, taken on day 0 of AZD1222 vaccination. The receptors derive from an adult in good health.

This chain uses TRBV6-6 with TRBJ1-4, with TRBD1 matching 9 bases. The CDR3 has 15 amino acids. V lost 2 bases and J lost 7; bases outside the gene matches: 5. The germline V gene has CDR1 MNHNY and CDR2 SVGAGI (reference sequence). The CDR3, as DNA: TGTGCCAGCAGTTACCGCGGGACAGGGAGTGAAAAACTGTTTTTT. Protein product: CASSYRGTGSEKLFF.

The chain uses TRBV18 and TRBJ2-7; TRBD1 is a possible D gene (6 bases). The ends were cut back, 5 bases at V and 3 bases at J, with 14 bases in the middle. The CDR3 length is 14 residues. Germline-derived CDR1 and CDR2 are KGHSH and LQKENI. CDR3: CASSTTTGNYEQYF. The CDR3 DNA reads TGTGCCAGCTCAACTACTACAGGGAACTACGAGCAGTACTTC.

The chain links TRBV5-1 to TRBJ2-2; 7 bases map to TRBD1. CDR3 size: 15 residues. The V gene end was trimmed by 0 bases and the J gene end by 6 bases; junction bases not matched to a gene: 5. From germline, CDR1 is SGHRS and CDR2 YFSETQ. CDR3 sequence reads: CASSLAQGTAGELFF. As DNA, the CDR3 is TGCGCCAGCAGCTTGGCACAGGGGACCGCCGGGGAGCTGTTTTTT.

This clone occurred a few times. The genes are TRBV7-6 and TRBJ1-2, with D perhaps TRBD1 (5 bases). V was shortened by 5 bases and J by 4 bases, with 20 bases between the two germline ends. This CDR3 spans 16 amino acids. Per the germline V gene, CDR1 is SGHVS and CDR2 is FNYEAQ. The CDR3 loop reads CASSEEEVGGAYGYTF. For the CDR3, the DNA is TGTGCCAGCAGCGAGGAAGAGGTCGGTGGGGCCTATGGCTACACCTTC.

The chain has TRBV7-9 and TRBJ2-1; TRBD1 matches at 9 bases. Germline V gene sequence: CDR1 SEHNR, CDR2 FQNEAQ (reference sequence). Trimming cost V 4 bases and J 6 bases; bases outside gene matches: 19. CDR3 length equals 19 residues. In nucleotides, the CDR3 is TGTGCCAGCAGCTCGCATAGTACCGGGGACAGGGCTCGGTCCAATGAGCAGTTCTTC. Translated, it gives CASSSHSTGDRARSNEQFF.

V and J are TRBV6-1 and TRBJ2-1; 8 bases fit TRBD1. V was clipped by 3 bases and J by 7 bases; unmatched bases: 8. Germline-derived CDR1 and CDR2 are MNHNS and SASEGT. This CDR3 has 15 residues. The CDR3 DNA follows: TGTGCCAGCAGTGACCATGGGACAGGCAATAATGAGCAGTTCTTC. Translating gives CASSDHGTGNNEQFF.

This clone was seen a single time. This chain joins TRBV27 and TRBJ2-7, with 8 bases that match TRBD1. CDR3 length: 15 residues. Germline loops: CDR1 MNHEY, CDR2 SMNVEV (reference sequence). The ends lost 2 bases at V and 2 bases at J; junction bases unmatched: 5. CDR3 amino acids: CASSLQDRGPYEQYF. CDR3 coding DNA: TGTGCCAGCAGTTTACAAGACAGGGGACCCTACGAGCAGTACTTC.

This clone came up once. The chain carries TRBV7-9 and TRBJ1-3; D not certain. This CDR3 is 16 amino acids long. Germline CDR1 reads SEHNR; CDR2 reads FQNEAQ (reference sequence). The V and J ends lost 5 bases and 0 bases respectively, with 14 bases between them. Here the CDR3 reads CASSPSHGSSGNTIYF. The DNA of the CDR3 is TGTGCCAGCAGCCCCTCCCACGGCAGCTCTGGAAACACCATATATTTT.

The chain uses TRBV6-5 and TRBJ1-2; no clear D gene. From germline, CDR1 is MNHEY and CDR2 SVGAGI. This CDR3 has 13 residues. With 5 bases removed from V and 2 bases from J, the gap between germline ends came to 9 bases. The CDR3 region has the DNA TGTGCCAGCAGTCTGGGCCTAAACTATGGCTACACCTTC. This sequence encodes CASSLGLNYGYTF.

The V gene is TRBV18, the J gene TRBJ1-5; TRBD1 matches 7 bases. The germline V gene encodes CDR1 KGHSH and CDR2 LQKENI. This CDR3 contains 14 residues. Losses at the gene ends were 3 bases for V and 6 bases for J; bases not matched to a gene: 5. This CDR3 is CASSPDRSPQPQHF. CDR3 DNA sequence: TGTGCCAGCTCACCGGACAGGAGCCCTCAGCCCCAGCATTTT.

V usage is TRBV2 and J usage is TRBJ1-6; 9 bases fit TRBD1. Losses at the gene ends were 3 bases for V and 7 bases for J; bases not matched to a gene: 4. The CDR3 is made up of 15 amino acids. Germline V gene sequence: CDR1 SNHLY, CDR2 FYNNEI. This CDR3 reads CASSEEGQGNSPLHF. CDR3 nucleotides: TGTGCCAGCAGTGAGGAGGGACAGGGAAATTCACCCCTCCACTTT.

The table lists this clone with a few counts. The chain uses TRBV2 and TRBJ2-5, with 12 bases lining up with TRBD1. From germline, CDR1 is SNHLY and CDR2 FYNNEI. The CDR3 is 18 amino acids. The V and J ends lost 3 bases and 5 bases, in that order; junction bases with no gene match: 13. CDR3 DNA sequence: TGTGCCAGCAGTGAGGGGACAGGGGGCCTATCAATGGGTGAGACCCAGTACTTC. Encoded protein: CASSEGTGGLSMGETQYF.

The chain recombines TRBV7-2 with TRBJ2-7; D is perhaps TRBD2 (5 bases). Germline values: CDR1 SGHTA, CDR2 FQGNSA. The CDR3 extends over 12 amino acids. The ends were cut back, 3 bases at V and 6 bases at J, with 9 bases in the middle. The CDR3 DNA sequence: TGTGCCAGCAGCTTGGGAGTAGTCGAGCAGTACTTC. This encodes CASSLGVVEQYF. The full variable domain, rest sourced from reference TRBV7-2 and TRBJ2-7, is GAGVSQSPSNKVTEKGKDVELRCDPISGHTALYWYRQSLGQGLEFLIYFQGNSAPDKSGLPSDRFSAERTGGSVSTLTIQRTQQEDSAVYLCASSLGVVEQYFGPGTRLTVT.

The chain uses TRBV25-1 and TRBJ2-1; tentatively, D is TRBD1 (5 bases). The CDR3 extends over 13 amino acids. CDR1 is MGHDK and CDR2 is SYGVNS in the germline V gene. Trimming cost V 3 bases and J 8 bases, with 11 bases left between them. The CDR3 coding sequence is TGTGCCAGCAGTGATGTAGGGGCATATGAGCAGTTCTTC. This gives the protein CASSDVGAYEQFF.

The V call is TRBV6-5, the J call TRBJ1-6; unclear D gene. CDR3 size: 16 residues. Between the trimmed V and J ends, which lost 3 bases and 1 base, there was a span of 10 bases. Germline CDR1 MNHEY, CDR2 SVGAGI. The CDR3 protein is CASSYGWQSYNSPLHF. CDR3 in DNA: TGTGCCAGCAGTTATGGGTGGCAGTCCTATAATTCACCCCTCCACTTT.

The chain links TRBV6-5 to TRBJ1-5; possible D gene TRBD1, 5 bases. V gave up 3 bases and J gave up 4 bases, with 7 bases separating them. Germline lookup yields CDR1 MNHEY and CDR2 SVGAGI. The CDR3 consists of 13 residues. The CDR3 reads CASSYGGNQPQHF. The CDR3, as DNA: TGTGCCAGCAGTTATGGGGGAAATCAGCCCCAGCATTTT.

The chain carries TRBV10-3 and TRBJ1-5; 9 bases fit TRBD1. CDR3 length: 15 amino acids. V was clipped by 6 bases and J by 3 bases; unmatched bases: 6. Germline CDR1 and CDR2: ENHRY and SYGVKD. The CDR3: CAIREGQGNNQPQHF. The CDR3 DNA reads as TGTGCCATCAGGGAGGGACAGGGTAACAATCAGCCCCAGCATTTT.

Here the CDR3 DNA reads TGCGCCAGCAGCTTGAGCGAACACACGCCCGGCACGCAGTATTTT. This gives the protein CASSLSEHTPGTQYF. This chain connects TRBV5-1 to TRBJ2-3, with no clear D. The CDR3 is made up of 15 amino acids. Germline loops: CDR1 SGHRS, CDR2 YFSETQ. The ends were cut back, 1 base at V and 9 bases at J, with 18 bases in the middle.

The chain joins TRBV9 to TRBJ1-5; 7 bases line up with TRBD1. Germline loops: CDR1 SGDLS, CDR2 YYNGEE. The CDR3 has 14 amino acids. After removal of 3 bases from V and 3 bases from J, the junction contained 3 bases not matched to a gene. CDR3 sequence: CASSARGFNQPQHF. The CDR3 DNA reads as TGTGCCAGCAGCGCCAGGGGGTTCAATCAGCCCCAGCATTTT.

This CDR3 reads CASSLGGTVEAFF. The CDR3 nucleotides read TGCGCCAGCAGCTTGGGCGGAACCGTCGAAGCTTTCTTT. J is TRBJ1-1 and V is TRBV5-1; unclear D gene. From germline, CDR1 is SGHRS and CDR2 YFSETQ. CDR3 length: 13 amino acids. The germline V and J ends were trimmed by 0 bases and 8 bases, with 11 bases remaining between them.

This clone was seen once. The chain links TRBV29-1 to TRBJ2-7; D possibly corresponds to TRBD1 (5 bases). This CDR3 has 13 amino acids. The germline V gene encodes CDR1 SQVTM and CDR2 ANQGSEA. Deletions cut 4 bases from V and 3 bases from J, with 13 bases between. CDR3 protein: CSVGGPRNYEQYF. The CDR3 DNA is TGCAGCGTTGGGGGCCCTAGAAACTACGAGCAGTACTTC.

This clone appeared a single time. The chain carries TRBV9 and TRBJ2-1; the D is unclear. CDR1 is SGDLS, CDR2 YYNGEE, per germline. V shed 5 bases and J shed 8 bases, with 11 bases lying between them. The CDR3 sequence is 12 residues long. Written as DNA, the CDR3 is TGTGCCAGCAGTGACCTTGGGTATGAGCAGTTCTTC. Translation: CASSDLGYEQFF.

The chain joins TRBV14 to TRBJ2-1; D remains ambiguous. Trimming took off 3 bases at V and 4 bases at J, with 7 bases between the two ends. Germline V lookup: CDR1 SGHDN, CDR2 FVKESK. The length of the CDR3 is 13 residues. The DNA of the CDR3 is TGTGCCAGCAGCCACCAGGTGTACAATGAGCAGTTCTTC. This gives the protein CASSHQVYNEQFF. Full variable domain (outside the CDR3, taken from reference TRBV14 and TRBJ2-1): EAGVTQFPSHSVIEKGQTVTLRCDPISGHDNLYWYRRVMGKEIKFLLHFVKESKQDESGMPNNRFLAERTGGTYSTLKVQPAELEDSGVYFCASSHQVYNEQFFGPGTRLTVL.

The chain carries TRBV11-3 and TRBJ2-1, with TRBD2 matching over 8 bases. The V segment lost 2 bases and the J segment 3 bases; nucleotides outside the gene matches: 6. The CDR3 is made up of 16 amino acids. CDR1 is SGHNT and CDR2 is YENEEA in the germline V gene. The CDR3 DNA sequence: TGTGCCAGCAGCTTACGGGGGGGGACCCTCTACAATGAGCAGTTCTTC. Its protein is CASSLRGGTLYNEQFF.